A single T cell receptor (beta chain) is shown here with its context. This record comes from a study of blood T cell repertoires in COVID-19. Study-level information: Samples came from the United States, Italy and Spain, spanning acute and convalescent COVID-19. T cells, B-cell-depleted T cells, or PBMCs supplied cDNA or gDNA.

Germline V lookup: CDR1 LGHDT, CDR2 YNNKEL (reference sequence). This CDR3 has 18 amino acids. V was clipped by 2 bases and J by 5 bases; unmatched bases: 12. Methods used by the authors: Estimated nucleated cell counts came from reference gene primer amplification. Measured with immunoSEQ multiplex PCR; TCRdb has only the in-frame clones, and not every one. V, J and clone size are those of that table, while D and trimming were read from the DNA. Of about 140,000 clones listed, under 90% are singletons. The chain couples TRBV3-1 (or the pseudogene TRBV3-2) to TRBJ2-5; 12 nucleotides line up with TRBD2. Sequenced: peripheral blood. The sequence was collected from a human donor in a cohort sampled during active COVID-19. DNA for the CDR3: TGTGCCAGCAGCCAAAATCCCCCTAGCGGGGGGGCCCGGGAGACCCAGTACTTC. It translates to CASSQNPPSGGARETQYF.